Following are 19 T cell receptor beta chains from one sample sequenced in a study of shared T cell receptors in the human thymus. Method: immunoSEQ multiplex PCR; TCRdb's copy keeps in-frame clones and lacks some. The sample consists of about 610,000 clones, around nine tenths of them appearing once. These data were likewise used in another study, on human thymus T cells.

The sequencing input was thymocytes. The receptor source for this set is a boy under two years old with a congenital heart defect.

The chain joins TRBV4-1 to TRBJ2-1; D possibly corresponds to TRBD2 (6 bases). Germline V gene data show CDR1 as MGHRA and CDR2 as YSYEKL. V was shortened by 0 bases and J by 0 bases, with 21 bases between the two germline ends. The CDR3 extends over 20 amino acids. CDR3 sequence: CASSQDGGPAASHSYNEQFF. CDR3 in DNA: TGCGCCAGCAGCCAAGATGGAGGGCCTGCTGCGAGTCACTCCTACAATGAGCAGTTCTTC.

CDR3 bases: TGTGCCAGCGGAATAACAGGGGCCTCCTACAATGAGCAGTTCTTC. It specifies CASGITGASYNEQFF. This chain connects TRBV27 to TRBJ2-1; 7 bases map to TRBD1. CDR3 length: 15 residues. The V segment lost 8 bases and the J segment 0 bases; nucleotides outside the gene matches: 7. CDR1 and CDR2 from the germline V gene are MNHEY and SMNVEV (reference sequence).

The chain carries TRBV6-1 and TRBJ1-1; weak D call: TRBD1 (6 bases). Germline V gene lookup returns CDR1 MNHNS and CDR2 SASEGT. Trimming left V 11 bases short and J 0 bases short, with 19 bases between. The CDR3 loop spans 15 amino acids. The CDR3 spells CACDEGGGMNTEAFF. The DNA of the CDR3 is TGTGCCTGCGACGAGGGGGGAGGGATGAACACTGAAGCTTTCTTT.

V is TRBV6-6 and J is TRBJ1-4; D perhaps matches TRBD1 (5 bases). The CDR3 has 15 residues. V was clipped by 2 bases and J by 8 bases, with 15 bases between them. The germline V gene encodes CDR1 MNHNY and CDR2 SVGAGI (reference sequence). The CDR3 loop reads CASSYAKGVEEKLFF. The CDR3, as DNA: TGTGCCAGCAGTTACGCGAAAGGGGTAGAAGAAAAACTGTTTTTT.

V and J are TRBV30 and TRBJ2-5; 8 bases are a match to TRBD1. The germline V gene encodes CDR1 GTSNPN and CDR2 SVGIG (reference sequence). V trimming: 1 base; J trimming: 5 bases; junction bases outside the gene matches: 3. The CDR3 runs to 13 residues. The DNA of the CDR3 is TGTGCCTGGAGTGGGACAGGGAGGGAGACCCAGTACTTC. This encodes CAWSGTGRETQYF.

The V and J genes are TRBV19 and TRBJ2-1; 10 bases align to TRBD2. This CDR3 is built from 15 residues. Germline CDR1 and CDR2: LNHDA and SQIVND (reference sequence). Trimming took 3 bases from V and 8 from J; bases not matched to a gene: 7. DNA of the CDR3: TGTGCCAGTAGTATTGCTAGCGGGAGACGGGATGAGCAGTTCTTC. Translation gives CASSIASGRRDEQFF.

The chain carries TRBV14 and TRBJ2-7; 8 bases match TRBD1. V was clipped by 1 base and J by 0 bases; unmatched bases: 8. Germline V gene data show CDR1 as SGHDN and CDR2 as FVKESK. The CDR3 loop spans 17 amino acids. CDR3: CASSQAPRDRSSYEQYF. Written as DNA, the CDR3 is TGTGCCAGCAGCCAAGCCCCCCGGGACAGGTCCTCCTACGAGCAGTACTTC.

This rearrangement joins TRBV4-3 to TRBJ2-1; D uncertain. This CDR3 has 13 residues. V lost 6 bases, J lost 9 bases, and 15 bases lay in between. Germline assignment: CDR1 LGHNA and CDR2 YSLEER. As DNA, the CDR3 is TGCGCCAGCAGTCAACTCCTAGGTAGTGAGCAGTTCTTC. Its protein is CASSQLLGSEQFF.

The gene calls are TRBV4-1 and TRBJ2-1, with 13 nucleotides matching TRBD2. The CDR3 consists of 17 residues. The trim removed 0 bases at V and 7 bases at J, leaving 6 bases unmatched. Germline-derived CDR1 and CDR2 are MGHRA and YSYEKL. CDR3 nucleotides: TGCGCCAGCAGCCAAGATAGAGGACTAGCGGGAGAGAATGAGCAGTTCTTC. Translation: CASSQDRGLAGENEQFF.

The table lists this clone with a count of one. The chain recombines TRBV4-2 with TRBJ2-3, with 10 positions matching TRBD2. The CDR3 covers 19 residues. Germline-derived CDR1 and CDR2 are LGHNA and YNFKEQ. Germline trimming cut 0 bases from V and 0 bases from J; bases unmatched to any gene: 9. This chain's CDR3 is CASSQELVAGGHSTDTQYF. As DNA, the CDR3 is TGTGCCAGCAGCCAAGAATTGGTAGCGGGAGGCCATAGCACAGATACGCAGTATTTT.

This clone occurred a few times. The rearrangement links TRBV28 to TRBJ2-7; D uncertain. V was trimmed by 3 bases and J by 6 bases, leaving 9 bases between them. CDR1 is MDHEN and CDR2 is SYDVKM in the germline V gene. The CDR3 is made up of 12 amino acids. CDR3 residues: CASSLESREQYF. CDR3 in DNA: TGTGCCAGCAGTTTGGAGTCCCGCGAGCAGTACTTC.

The chain has TRBV4-1 and TRBJ2-7; D gene uncertain. The CDR3 runs to 16 residues. Trimming pared 0 bases from V and 4 bases from J, leaving 16 bases between. Germline-derived CDR1 and CDR2 are MGHRA and YSYEKL. DNA for the CDR3: TGCGCCAGCAGCCAAGACTGGTCAGTCGTGAGGTACGAGCAGTACTTC. This encodes CASSQDWSVVRYEQYF.

The J gene is TRBJ2-3, the V gene TRBV5-4; 9 nucleotides agree with TRBD1. The ends lost 7 bases at V and 0 bases at J; junction bases unmatched: 15. Per the germline V gene, CDR1 is SGHNT and CDR2 is YYREEE (reference sequence). This CDR3 contains 18 residues. Here the CDR3 reads CASARGTGLQISTDTQYF. Here the CDR3 DNA reads TGTGCCAGCGCGAGAGGGACAGGGCTTCAGATTAGCACAGATACGCAGTATTTT.

The chain couples TRBV6-1 to TRBJ2-1; 10 nucleotides agree with TRBD2. CDR1 is MNHNS and CDR2 is SASEGT in the germline V gene. V lost 4 bases, J lost 5 bases, and 5 bases stayed unmatched. The CDR3 runs to 15 residues. Written as DNA, the CDR3 is TGTGCCAGCAGTGCCGCCGGGACTAGCGACAATGAGCAGTTCTTC. Protein product: CASSAAGTSDNEQFF.

The chain joins TRBV9 to TRBJ2-3; D is possibly TRBD2 (6 bases). The V gene lost 3 bases and the J gene lost 0 bases, with 14 bases spanning the gap. Germline lookup yields CDR1 SGDLS and CDR2 YYNGEE. CDR3 length: 16 amino acids. The CDR3 sequence is CASSAGTLCSTDTQYF. CDR3 DNA: TGTGCCAGCAGCGCCGGGACTCTGTGTAGCACAGATACGCAGTATTTT.

CDR3 loop: CASGSPGTSGSPGETQYF. The DNA of the CDR3 is TGTGCTAGTGGTTCCCCTGGGACTAGCGGGAGCCCCGGGGAGACCCAGTACTTC. The rearrangement joins TRBV12-5 to TRBJ2-5, with 14 bases lining up with TRBD2. Unmatched junction bases numbered 12, after V lost 4 bases and J lost 5 bases. The CDR3 is 18 residues long. Germline V lookup: CDR1 LGHNT, CDR2 FRNRAP.

This clone was observed a few times. J is TRBJ1-5 and V is TRBV27, with D tentatively TRBD1 (5 bases). Trimming cost V 0 bases and J 0 bases, with 12 bases left between them. This CDR3 is built from 17 residues. Germline V gene data show CDR1 as MNHEY and CDR2 as SMNVEV (reference sequence). CDR3 residues: CASSLSGGADSNQPQHF. CDR3 bases: TGTGCCAGCAGTTTATCGGGCGGGGCTGATAGCAATCAGCCCCAGCATTTT.

This sequence joins TRBV6-5 and TRBJ2-1; 10 bases fit TRBD2. Germline CDR1 MNHEY, CDR2 SVGAGI. The CDR3 loop spans 16 amino acids. The J segment lost 3 bases and the V segment lost 4 bases, leaving 6 bases of the junction unmatched. CDR3 in amino acids: CASSFSTSGIYNEQFF. In nucleotides, the CDR3 is TGTGCCAGCAGTTTCTCAACTAGCGGGATCTACAATGAGCAGTTCTTC.

The rearrangement joins TRBV5-8 to TRBJ2-7; TRBD2 aligns across 9 bases. The CDR3 covers 18 residues. V lost 0 bases to trimming and J lost 5 bases; unmatched junction nucleotides: 15. Looked up from germline, CDR1 is SGHTS and CDR2 is YDEGEE. The CDR3 here is CASSLGASEWPSGNEQYF. In nucleotides, the CDR3 is TGTGCCAGCAGCTTGGGGGCCAGCGAGTGGCCTAGCGGGAACGAGCAGTACTTC.